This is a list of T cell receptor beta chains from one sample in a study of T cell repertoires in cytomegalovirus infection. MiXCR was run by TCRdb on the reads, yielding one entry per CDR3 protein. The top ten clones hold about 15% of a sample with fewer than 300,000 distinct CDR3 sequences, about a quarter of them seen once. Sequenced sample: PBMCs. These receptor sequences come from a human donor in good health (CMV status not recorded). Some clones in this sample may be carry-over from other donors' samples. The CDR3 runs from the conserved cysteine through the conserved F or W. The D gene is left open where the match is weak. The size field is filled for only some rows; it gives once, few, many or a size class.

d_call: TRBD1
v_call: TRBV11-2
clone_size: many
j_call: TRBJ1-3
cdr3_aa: CASSRVQGQRGNTIYF
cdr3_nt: TGTGCCAGCAGCCGCGTTCAGGGACAGAGGGGAAACACCATATATTTT

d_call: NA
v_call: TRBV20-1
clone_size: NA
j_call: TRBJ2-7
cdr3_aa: CSAREGRQGPYEQYF
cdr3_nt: TGCAGTGCTAGAGAAGGCCGGCAGGGCCCCTACGAGCAGTACTTC

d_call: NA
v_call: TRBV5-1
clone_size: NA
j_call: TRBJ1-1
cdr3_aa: CASSLAGPKVSEAFF
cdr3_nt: TGCGCCAGCAGCTTGGCCGGGCCCAAGGTGTCTGAAGCTTTCTTT

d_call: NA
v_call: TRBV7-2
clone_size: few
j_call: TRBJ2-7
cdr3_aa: CASSFARSYEQYF
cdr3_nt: TGTGCCAGCAGCTTTGCGAGGTCCTACGAGCAGTACTTC

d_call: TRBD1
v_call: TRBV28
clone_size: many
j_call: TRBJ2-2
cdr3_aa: CASSSPGQGTGGELFF
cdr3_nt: TGTGCCAGCAGTTCGCCGGGACAGGGGACTGGCGGGGAGCTGTTTTTT

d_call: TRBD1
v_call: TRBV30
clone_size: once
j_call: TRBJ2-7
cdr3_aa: CAYDPGTGDYEQYF
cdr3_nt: TGTGCCTACGATCCTGGGACAGGGGACTACGAGCAGTACTTC

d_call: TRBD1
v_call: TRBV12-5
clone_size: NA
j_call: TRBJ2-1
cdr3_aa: CASGDDREYKGNEQFF
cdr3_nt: TGTGCTAGTGGAGACGACAGGGAGTATAAGGGGAATGAGCAGTTCTTC

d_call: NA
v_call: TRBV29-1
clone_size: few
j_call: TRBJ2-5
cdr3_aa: CSASAGQTQETQYF
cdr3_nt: TGCAGCGCCTCTGCGGGACAGACGCAAGAGACCCAGTACTTC

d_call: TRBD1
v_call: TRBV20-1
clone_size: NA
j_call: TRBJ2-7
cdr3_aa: CSARVPGQGLYEQYF
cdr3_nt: TGCAGTGCTAGAGTCCCGGGACAGGGACTCTACGAGCAGTACTTC

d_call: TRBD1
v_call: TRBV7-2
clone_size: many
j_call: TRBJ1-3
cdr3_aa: CASSLAAGGSSGNTIYF
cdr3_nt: TGTGCCAGCAGCTTAGCAGCAGGGGGCAGTTCTGGAAACACCATATATTTT

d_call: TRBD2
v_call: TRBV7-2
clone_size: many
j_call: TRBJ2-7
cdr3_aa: CASSLALATSGRAGEQYF
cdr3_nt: TGTGCCAGCAGCTTAGCGCTAGCGACTAGCGGGAGGGCTGGCGAGCAGTACTTC

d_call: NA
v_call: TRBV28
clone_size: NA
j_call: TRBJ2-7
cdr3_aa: CASSPTWDEQYF
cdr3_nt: TGTGCCAGCAGTCCTACGTGGGACGAGCAGTACTTC

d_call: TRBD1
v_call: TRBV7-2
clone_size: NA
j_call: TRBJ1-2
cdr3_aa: CASSPSRDRAIPYGYTF
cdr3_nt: TGTGCCAGCAGCCCGTCCCGGGACAGGGCAATTCCTTATGGCTACACCTTC

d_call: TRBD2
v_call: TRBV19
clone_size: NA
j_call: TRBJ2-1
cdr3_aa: CASSPTRTSRSDGASNEQFF
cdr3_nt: TGTGCCAGTAGTCCAACGCGGACTAGCCGCTCCGACGGGGCCTCTAATGAGCAGTTCTTC

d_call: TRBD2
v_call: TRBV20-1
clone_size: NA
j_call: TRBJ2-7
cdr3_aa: CSASDPTSGTSYEQYF
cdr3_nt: TGCAGTGCTTCAGATCCGACTAGCGGTACTTCCTACGAGCAGTACTTC

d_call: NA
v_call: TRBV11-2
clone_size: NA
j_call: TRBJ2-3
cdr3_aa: CASSHPRGQFSTDTQYF
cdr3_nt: TGTGCCAGCAGCCACCCGCGAGGACAGTTTTCCACAGATACGCAGTATTTT

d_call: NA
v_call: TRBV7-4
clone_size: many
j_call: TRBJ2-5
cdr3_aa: CASSSTRDQETQYF
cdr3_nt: TGTGCCAGCAGCTCTACCCGGGACCAAGAGACCCAGTACTTC

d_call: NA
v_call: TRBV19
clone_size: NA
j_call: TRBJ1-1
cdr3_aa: CASIPTGWENTEAFF
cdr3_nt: TGTGCCAGTATCCCCACGGGGTGGGAAAACACTGAAGCTTTCTTT

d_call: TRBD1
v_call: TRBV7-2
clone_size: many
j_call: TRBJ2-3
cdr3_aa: CASSLAGQSTDTQYF
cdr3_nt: TGTGCCAGCAGCTTAGCGGGACAGAGCACAGATACGCAGTATTTT

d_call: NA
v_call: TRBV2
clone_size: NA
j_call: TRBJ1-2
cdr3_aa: CASSEGRNRANYGYTF
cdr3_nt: TGTGCCAGCAGTGAGGGGCGGAATCGAGCTAACTATGGCTACACCTTC

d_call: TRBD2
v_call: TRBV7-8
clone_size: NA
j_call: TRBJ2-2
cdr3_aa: CASSTPVTSGSGTGELFF
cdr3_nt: TGTGCCAGCAGCACCCCGGTGACTAGCGGGAGCGGTACCGGGGAGCTGTTTTTT

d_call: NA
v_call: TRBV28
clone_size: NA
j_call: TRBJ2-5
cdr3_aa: CASSLRPSGTQYF
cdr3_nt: TGTGCCAGCAGCCTTCGCCCGTCGGGGACCCAGTACTTC

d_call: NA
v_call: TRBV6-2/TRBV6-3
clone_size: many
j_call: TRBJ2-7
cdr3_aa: CASSPYGRVRERAYEQYF
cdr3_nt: TGTGCCAGCAGCCCCTACGGCAGGGTCAGAGAAAGGGCGTACGAGCAGTACTTC

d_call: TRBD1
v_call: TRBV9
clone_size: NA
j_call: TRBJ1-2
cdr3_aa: CASSGTGGPEGYTF
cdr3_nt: TGTGCCAGCAGCGGGACAGGGGGACCAGAAGGCTACACCTTC

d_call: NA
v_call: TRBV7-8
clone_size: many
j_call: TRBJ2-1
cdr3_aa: CASSLGSWNEQFF
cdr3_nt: TGTGCCAGCAGCTTGGGGTCGTGGAATGAGCAGTTCTTC

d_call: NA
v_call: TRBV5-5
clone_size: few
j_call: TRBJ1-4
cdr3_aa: CASSLPGVGEKLFF
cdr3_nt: TGTGCCAGCAGCTTGCCAGGGGTCGGTGAAAAACTGTTTTTT

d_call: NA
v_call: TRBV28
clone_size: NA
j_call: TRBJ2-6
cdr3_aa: CASSLTGGANVLTF
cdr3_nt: TGTGCCAGCAGTTTAACAGGGGGGGCCAACGTCCTGACTTTC

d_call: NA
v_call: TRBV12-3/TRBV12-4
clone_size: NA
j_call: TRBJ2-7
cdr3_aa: CASSLGLQGPTYEQYF
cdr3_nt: TGTGCCAGCAGTTTGGGTCTACAGGGCCCCACCTACGAGCAGTACTTC

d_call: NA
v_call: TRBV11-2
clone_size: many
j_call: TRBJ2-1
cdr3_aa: CASSLWGPDRRGNEQFF
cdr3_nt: TGTGCCAGCAGCTTATGGGGCCCGGACAGAAGAGGGAATGAGCAGTTCTTC

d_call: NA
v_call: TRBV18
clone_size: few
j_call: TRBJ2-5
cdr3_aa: CASSFGRRETQYF
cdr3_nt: TGTGCCAGCTCGTTCGGAAGAAGGGAGACCCAGTACTTC

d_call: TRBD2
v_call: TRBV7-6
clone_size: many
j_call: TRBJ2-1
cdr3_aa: CASSLRTSGGAVGDNEQFF
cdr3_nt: TGTGCCAGCAGCTTAAGGACTAGCGGGGGGGCCGTAGGTGACAATGAGCAGTTCTTC

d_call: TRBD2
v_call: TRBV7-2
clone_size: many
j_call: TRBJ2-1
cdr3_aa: CASSPAAGGLYNEQFF
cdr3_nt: TGTGCCAGCAGCCCCGCAGCGGGGGGGTTATACAATGAGCAGTTCTTC

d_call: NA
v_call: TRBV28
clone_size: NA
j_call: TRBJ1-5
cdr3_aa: CASSLPNQFQHF
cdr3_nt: TGTGCCAGCAGTTTACCGAATCAGTTCCAGCATTTT

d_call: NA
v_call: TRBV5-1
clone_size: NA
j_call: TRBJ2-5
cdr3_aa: CASSSFHGETQYF
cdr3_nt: TGCGCCAGCAGCTCCTTTCACGGAGAGACCCAGTACTTC

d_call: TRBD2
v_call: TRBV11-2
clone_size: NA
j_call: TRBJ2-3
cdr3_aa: CASSGGTGGGTDTQYF
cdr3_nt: TGTGCCAGCAGCGGGGGGACGGGGGGTGGCACAGATACGCAGTATTTT

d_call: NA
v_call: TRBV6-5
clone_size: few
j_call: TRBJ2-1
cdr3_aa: CASSYDRKFDEQFF
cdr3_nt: TGTGCCAGCAGTTATGACAGAAAGTTCGATGAGCAGTTCTTC

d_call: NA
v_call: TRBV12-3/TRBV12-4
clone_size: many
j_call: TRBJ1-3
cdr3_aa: CASSFSAGAGRIGNTIYF
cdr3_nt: TGTGCCAGCAGCTTCTCAGCAGGGGCCGGAAGGATCGGAAACACCATATATTTT